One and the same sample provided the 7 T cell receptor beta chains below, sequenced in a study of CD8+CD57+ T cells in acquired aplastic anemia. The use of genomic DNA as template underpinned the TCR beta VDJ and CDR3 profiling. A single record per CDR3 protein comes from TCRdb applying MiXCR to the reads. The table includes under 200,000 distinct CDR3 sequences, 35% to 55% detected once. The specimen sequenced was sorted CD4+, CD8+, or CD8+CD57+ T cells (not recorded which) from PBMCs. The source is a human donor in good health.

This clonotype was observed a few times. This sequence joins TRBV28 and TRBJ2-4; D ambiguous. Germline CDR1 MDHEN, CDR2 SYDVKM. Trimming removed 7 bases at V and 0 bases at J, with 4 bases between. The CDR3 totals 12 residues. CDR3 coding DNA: TGTGCCAGCATGACAGCCAAAAACATTCAGTACTTC. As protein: CASMTAKNIQYF.

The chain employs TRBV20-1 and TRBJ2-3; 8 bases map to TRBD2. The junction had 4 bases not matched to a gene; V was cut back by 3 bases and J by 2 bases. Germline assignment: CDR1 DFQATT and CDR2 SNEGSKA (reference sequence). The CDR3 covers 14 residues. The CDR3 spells CSASGTSLTDTQYF. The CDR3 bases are TGCAGTGCTAGTGGGACTAGTCTCACAGATACGCAGTATTTT.

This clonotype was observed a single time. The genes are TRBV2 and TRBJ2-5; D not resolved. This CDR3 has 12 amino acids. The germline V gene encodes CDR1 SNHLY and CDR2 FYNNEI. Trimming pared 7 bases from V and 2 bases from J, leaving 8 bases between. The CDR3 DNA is TGTGCCAGCATAGGACCACAAGAGACCCAGTACTTC. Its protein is CASIGPQETQYF.

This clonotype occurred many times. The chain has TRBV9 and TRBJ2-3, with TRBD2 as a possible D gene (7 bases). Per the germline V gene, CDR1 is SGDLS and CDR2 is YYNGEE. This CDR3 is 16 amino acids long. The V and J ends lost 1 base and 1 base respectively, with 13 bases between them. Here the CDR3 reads CASSVLGGARTDTQYF. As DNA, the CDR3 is TGTGCCAGCAGCGTACTTGGGGGGGCCCGCACAGATACGCAGTATTTT.

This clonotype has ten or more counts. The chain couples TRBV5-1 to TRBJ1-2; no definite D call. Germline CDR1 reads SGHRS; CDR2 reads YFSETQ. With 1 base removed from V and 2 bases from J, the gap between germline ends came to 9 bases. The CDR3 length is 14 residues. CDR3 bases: TGCGCCAGCAGCTTGAGGATAATGAACTATGGCTACACCTTC. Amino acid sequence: CASSLRIMNYGYTF.

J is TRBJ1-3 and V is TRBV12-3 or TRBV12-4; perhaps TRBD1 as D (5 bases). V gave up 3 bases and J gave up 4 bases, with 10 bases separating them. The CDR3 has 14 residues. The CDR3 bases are TGTGCCAGCAGTTTTGGGGGAGGCGGAAACACCATATATTTT. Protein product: CASSFGGGGNTIYF.

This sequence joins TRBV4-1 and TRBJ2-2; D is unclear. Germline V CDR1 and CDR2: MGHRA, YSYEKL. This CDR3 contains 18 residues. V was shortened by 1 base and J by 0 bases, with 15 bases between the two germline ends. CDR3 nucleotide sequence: TGCGCCAGCAGCCAAGGACCCACTCGGGTCGCGAACACCGGGGAGCTGTTTTTT. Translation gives CASSQGPTRVANTGELFF.